The 31 T cell receptor beta chains below were found in one sample sequenced in a study of blood T cell repertoires in COVID-19. Method: immunoSEQ multiplex PCR; TCRdb's copy keeps in-frame clones and lacks some. In the table there are over 200,000 clones, 75% to 85% of which are singletons. Sequencing used peripheral blood. These receptors were taken from a man aged 35-49 years who had recovered from COVID-19.

The rearrangement links TRBV30 to TRBJ1-1; unclear D gene. The V gene's germline CDR1 is GTSNPN and CDR2 SVGIG (reference sequence). The CDR3 consists of 14 residues. Between the trimmed V and J ends, which lost 0 bases and 4 bases, there was a span of 12 bases. The CDR3 bases are TGTGCCTGGAGTGTTGGACTCGGAGGCACTGAAGCTTTCTTT. It translates to CAWSVGLGGTEAFF. Drawing the rest from reference TRBV30 and TRBJ1-1, the complete variable domain is SQTIHQWPATLVQPVGSPLSLECTVEGTSNPNLYWYRQAAGRGLQLLFYSVGIGQISSEVPQNLSASRPQDRQFILSSKKLLLSDSGFYLCAWSVGLGGTEAFFGQGTRLTVV.

A few counts support this clone. J is TRBJ1-2 and V is TRBV12-3 or TRBV12-4; D is uncertain. This CDR3 contains 11 residues. Trimming removed 2 bases at V and 8 bases at J, with 6 bases between. The CDR3 sequence is CASSLQVGYTF. The CDR3 DNA reads as TGTGCCAGCAGTTTACAGGTGGGCTACACCTTC.

This chain joins TRBV5-1 and TRBJ2-3; 12 nucleotides match TRBD2. V lost 0 bases, J lost 5 bases, and 4 bases stayed unmatched. Germline assignment: CDR1 SGHRS and CDR2 YFSETQ. There are 16 residues in the CDR3. The CDR3 bases are TGCGCCAGCAGCTTGGGGCCTAGCGGGAGGGGAGATACGCAGTATTTT. This encodes CASSLGPSGRGDTQYF.

This rearrangement joins TRBV5-4 to TRBJ2-1; TRBD2 matches at 8 bases. Germline lookup yields CDR1 SGHNT and CDR2 YYREEE (reference sequence). V dropped 1 base and J dropped 3; count of bases not matched to a gene: 6. CDR3 length: 16 amino acids. CDR3 nucleotide sequence: TGTGCCAGCAGCTTGCCTCCCAGCGGGAGCTACAATGAGCAGTTCTTC. It translates to CASSLPPSGSYNEQFF.

The rearrangement joins TRBV7-2 to TRBJ2-6; no clear D gene. V was cut by 1 base and J by 4 bases, with 8 bases left in between. The CDR3 length is 15 residues. Germline values: CDR1 SGHTA, CDR2 FQGNSA. This chain's CDR3 is CASSLVSVGANVLTF. CDR3 nucleotide sequence: TGTGCCAGCAGCTTAGTATCCGTCGGGGCCAACGTCCTGACTTTC.

The V and J genes are TRBV30 and TRBJ2-1; TRBD2 might be the D (5 bases). With 5 bases removed from V and 1 base from J, the gap between germline ends came to 12 bases. Looked up from germline, CDR1 is GTSNPN and CDR2 is SVGIG (reference sequence). The CDR3 totals 14 residues. The CDR3 nucleotides are TGTGCCTGGGGAACTAGTGCTTCCTACAATGAGCAGTTCTTC. Its translation is CAWGTSASYNEQFF.

Concerning this clone itself: Other DNA sequences of this sample code for an identical CDR3. The CDR3 loop reads CASSLGQDGYTF. Here the CDR3 DNA reads TGCGCCAGCAGCTTGGGCCAGGATGGCTACACCTTC. The chain has TRBV5-1 and TRBJ1-2; D gene unclear. Per the germline V gene, CDR1 is SGHRS and CDR2 is YFSETQ. The CDR3 has 12 residues. Trimming cost V 0 bases and J 6 bases, with 6 bases left between them.

The chain employs TRBV14 and TRBJ1-3; unclear D gene. The CDR3 has 15 residues. Trimming cost V 3 bases and J 0 bases, with 9 bases left between them. Germline assignment: CDR1 SGHDN and CDR2 FVKESK. CDR3 bases: TGTGCCAGCAGCCACGGGGATTCCTCTGGAAACACCATATATTTT. Amino acid sequence: CASSHGDSSGNTIYF.

The rearrangement links TRBV3-1 (or the pseudogene TRBV3-2) to TRBJ2-3; perhaps TRBD2 as D (5 bases). V gave up 4 bases and J gave up 4 bases, with 12 bases separating them. Germline values: CDR1 LGHDT, CDR2 YNNKEL (reference sequence). The CDR3 is 14 amino acids. Here the CDR3 DNA reads TGTGCCAGCAGCCCCCCTATTAGCGCAGATACGCAGTATTTT. Its protein is CASSPPISADTQYF.

This chain joins TRBV30 and TRBJ1-1; maybe TRBD1 (5 bases). Germline V gene sequence: CDR1 GTSNPN, CDR2 SVGIG (reference sequence). Trimming cost V 3 bases and J 6 bases, with 17 bases left between them. The CDR3 is made up of 14 amino acids. The DNA of the CDR3 is TGTGCCTGGAGCAGGGTGACGATGATCGCTGAAGCTTTCTTT. Encoded protein: CAWSRVTMIAEAFF. Full variable domain (remainder filled in from reference TRBV30 and TRBJ1-1): SQTIHQWPATLVQPVGSPLSLECTVEGTSNPNLYWYRQAAGRGLQLLFYSVGIGQISSEVPQNLSASRPQDRQFILSSKKLLLSDSGFYLCAWSRVTMIAEAFFGQGTRLTVV.

This sequence joins TRBV5-1 and TRBJ2-7; 12 nucleotides align to TRBD2. Germline CDR1 SGHRS, CDR2 YFSETQ. V trimming: 6 bases; J trimming: 4 bases; junction bases outside the gene matches: 8. This CDR3 has 15 amino acids. CDR3 in amino acids: CASKLAGGPRYEQYF. CDR3 DNA: TGCGCCAGCAAGCTAGCGGGAGGGCCAAGATACGAGCAGTACTTC.

The CDR3 spells CAIRGGVNSYEQYF. The CDR3 nucleotides are TGTGCCATCAGGGGCGGGGTAAACTCCTACGAGCAGTACTTC. The J gene is TRBJ2-7, the V gene TRBV10-3; D possibly corresponds to TRBD2 (6 bases). The CDR3 loop spans 14 amino acids. Germline V gene sequence: CDR1 ENHRY, CDR2 SYGVKD. Between the trimmed V and J ends, which lost 6 bases and 0 bases, there was a span of 12 bases.

The rearrangement links TRBV10-3 to TRBJ1-4; 7 bases are a match to TRBD1. The length of the CDR3 is 13 residues. Germline-derived CDR1 and CDR2 are ENHRY and SYGVKD. V trimming: 11 bases; J trimming: 7 bases; junction bases outside the gene matches: 10. The DNA for the CDR3 is TGTGCCCTATGGGACAGCGAGGTTGAAAAACTGTTTTTT. Translating gives CALWDSEVEKLFF.

The chain has TRBV4-1 and TRBJ2-5; 8 positions match TRBD2. The CDR3 sequence is 16 residues long. V gave up 0 bases and J gave up 6 bases; unmatched junction bases: 9. Looked up from germline, CDR1 is MGHRA and CDR2 is YSYEKL. CDR3 nucleotide sequence: TGCGCCAGCAGCCAAGAACACGGGGGGGCAGGGAAGACCCAGTACTTC. Amino acids: CASSQEHGGAGKTQYF.

The rearrangement uses TRBV6-5 and TRBJ2-1, with 14 bases that match TRBD2. Germline trimming cut 7 bases from V and 13 bases from J; bases unmatched to any gene: 12. Germline V CDR1 and CDR2: MNHEY, SVGAGI. The CDR3 sequence is 15 residues long. The DNA for the CDR3 is TGTGCCAGCACCACGGGACTAGCGGGGGCCGCCCCTCAGTTCTTC. Its translation: CASTTGLAGAAPQFF.

This clone was seen a handful of times. The chain carries TRBV5-4 and TRBJ1-6; the match to TRBD1 covers 7 bases. The V segment lost 6 bases and the J segment 9 bases; nucleotides outside the gene matches: 9. This CDR3 spans 14 amino acids. Looked up from germline, CDR1 is SGHNT and CDR2 is YYREEE (reference sequence). CDR3 protein: CASTTGQEASPLHF. CDR3 in DNA: TGTGCCAGCACCACCGGACAGGAGGCTTCACCCCTCCACTTT.

The rearrangement joins TRBV27 to TRBJ2-7; tentative D call: TRBD2 (5 bases). The V and J ends lost 6 bases and 2 bases respectively, with 11 bases between them. Germline-derived CDR1 and CDR2 are MNHEY and SMNVEV (reference sequence). This CDR3 has 13 amino acids. DNA of the CDR3: TGTGCCAGCAGCCTTAGCGAGGCCTACGAGCAGTACTTC. Its protein is CASSLSEAYEQYF.

Points on this clone: This CDR3 is also generated by other DNA sequences in the sample. The chain carries TRBV7-2 and TRBJ1-2, with D tentatively TRBD1 (5 bases). V shed 3 bases and J shed 4 bases, with 6 bases lying between them. Germline CDR1 reads SGHTA; CDR2 reads FQGNSA. The CDR3 loop spans 12 amino acids. CDR3 region: CASSFDSYGYTF. As DNA, the CDR3 is TGTGCCAGCAGCTTTGACAGCTATGGCTACACCTTC.

The V call is TRBV3-1 (or the pseudogene TRBV3-2), the J call TRBJ2-5, with D possibly being TRBD1 (6 bases). Looked up from germline, CDR1 is LGHDT and CDR2 is YNNKEL (reference sequence). Trimming left V 0 bases short and J 4 bases short, with 18 bases between. This CDR3 spans 17 amino acids. CDR3 in amino acids: CASSQDRGRLGGETQYF. The DNA of the CDR3 is TGTGCCAGCAGCCAAGATCGTGGTCGTCTAGGGGGAGAGACCCAGTACTTC.

This clone was counted a few times. The V and J genes are TRBV4-3 and TRBJ1-2; D is ambiguous. Germline CDR1 LGHNA, CDR2 YSLEER. V was pared by 2 bases and J by 0 bases, with 10 bases between. This CDR3 is built from 15 residues. The CDR3 sequence: CASSQQVSSNYGYTF. CDR3 nucleotide sequence: TGCGCCAGCAGCCAACAGGTCTCGTCTAACTATGGCTACACCTTC.

J is TRBJ2-5 and V is TRBV14; 9 positions match TRBD2. The germline CDR1 and CDR2 sequences are SGHDN and FVKESK. The trim removed 4 bases at V and 0 bases at J, leaving 3 bases unmatched. The CDR3 is 15 residues long. The CDR3 protein is CASSLGTSNQETQYF. CDR3 DNA: TGTGCCAGCAGCCTCGGGACTAGCAACCAAGAGACCCAGTACTTC. Complete variable domain (other parts from reference TRBV14 and TRBJ2-5): EAGVTQFPSHSVIEKGQTVTLRCDPISGHDNLYWYRRVMGKEIKFLLHFVKESKQDESGMPNNRFLAERTGGTYSTLKVQPAELEDSGVYFCASSLGTSNQETQYFGPGTRLLVL.

This clone was counted between two and nine times. The V call is TRBV12-3 or TRBV12-4, the J call TRBJ1-1; D is unclear. V shed 0 bases and J shed 7 bases, with 9 bases lying between them. This CDR3 is 13 amino acids long. This chain's CDR3 is CASSLASGREAFF. The CDR3 DNA sequence: TGTGCCAGCAGTTTAGCATCTGGGCGTGAAGCTTTCTTT.

In its sample, this clone was seen once. The genes are TRBV18 and TRBJ1-6; D may be TRBD1 (6 bases). The CDR3 runs 15 residues. V lost 6 bases and J 10 bases, leaving 19 bases between the germline ends. Germline V CDR1 and CDR2: KGHSH, LQKENI. CDR3 amino acids: CASSSQDRGGSPLHF. CDR3 bases: TGTGCCAGCTCGTCACAGGACCGGGGGGGCTCACCCCTCCACTTT.

This rearrangement joins TRBV25-1 to TRBJ2-1, with D uncertain. The CDR3 is made up of 13 amino acids. CDR1 is MGHDK, CDR2 SYGVNS, per germline. V lost 2 bases and J lost 6, with 8 bases in between. CDR3 loop: CASSEQLANEQFF. DNA for the CDR3: TGTGCCAGCAGTGAACAGTTGGCCAATGAGCAGTTCTTC.

The chain links TRBV5-4 to TRBJ1-1; D ambiguous. The CDR3 is made up of 15 amino acids. The germline CDR1 and CDR2 sequences are SGHNT and YYREEE (reference sequence). Trimming took 4 bases from V and 1 from J, leaving 14 bases between them. This chain's CDR3 is CASSGSGLGNTEAFF. In DNA form, the CDR3 reads TGTGCCAGCAGCGGTTCAGGACTGGGGAACACTGAAGCTTTCTTT.

The genes are TRBV29-1 and TRBJ2-3; 7 nucleotides agree with TRBD2. Germline lookup yields CDR1 SQVTM and CDR2 ANQGSEA. This CDR3 region has 12 residues. V shed 3 bases and J 3 bases; nucleotides not matched to a gene: 0. This CDR3 reads CSVDGGTDTQYF. CDR3 sequence (DNA): TGCAGCGTTGACGGGGGGACAGATACGCAGTATTTT.

This chain links TRBV5-1 with TRBJ1-1; D unclear. The CDR3 has 14 amino acids. Germline-derived CDR1 and CDR2 are SGHRS and YFSETQ. Trimming pared 0 bases from V and 0 bases from J, leaving 6 bases between. The CDR3: CASSLAQMNTEAFF. The CDR3, as DNA: TGCGCCAGCAGCTTGGCTCAGATGAACACTGAAGCTTTCTTT.

The rearrangement joins TRBV7-2 to TRBJ2-3; 8 nucleotides match TRBD2. CDR1 SGHTA and CDR2 FQGNSA come from the germline V gene. Trimming took 4 bases from V and 8 from J; bases not matched to a gene: 17. This CDR3 is 17 amino acids long. The CDR3 DNA reads TGTGCCAGCAGCTACAAACGCCCCGGGGGGGGGCAAGCTACGCAGTATTTT. Amino acid sequence: CASSYKRPGGGQATQYF.

This sequence joins TRBV5-1 and TRBJ1-1, with D unclear. V lost 2 bases and J 7 bases, leaving 9 bases between the germline ends. CDR1 is SGHRS, CDR2 YFSETQ, per germline. There are 12 residues in the CDR3. Written as DNA, the CDR3 is TGCGCCAGCAGCTTTGACGCAGGTGAAGCTTTCTTT. This sequence encodes CASSFDAGEAFF.

The chain combines TRBV21-1 with TRBJ2-7; the DNA was not used to check the table's D call, TRBD1. TRBV21-1 is termed a pseudogene. This CDR3 is 16 amino acids long. CDR3 sequence reads: CASSKGKGDSIYEQYF. CDR3 nucleotides: TGTGCCAGCAGCAAAGGAAAGGGGGACAGTATCTACGAGCAGTACTTC.

This clone turned up a few times. Written as DNA, the CDR3 is TGTGCCAGCAGCAATGGGACAAACTATGGCTACACCTTC. It encodes CASSNGTNYGYTF. The chain links TRBV12-3 or TRBV12-4 to TRBJ1-2; D possibly corresponds to TRBD1 (6 bases). This CDR3 region has 13 residues. Deletions cut 6 bases from V and 2 bases from J, with 10 bases between.